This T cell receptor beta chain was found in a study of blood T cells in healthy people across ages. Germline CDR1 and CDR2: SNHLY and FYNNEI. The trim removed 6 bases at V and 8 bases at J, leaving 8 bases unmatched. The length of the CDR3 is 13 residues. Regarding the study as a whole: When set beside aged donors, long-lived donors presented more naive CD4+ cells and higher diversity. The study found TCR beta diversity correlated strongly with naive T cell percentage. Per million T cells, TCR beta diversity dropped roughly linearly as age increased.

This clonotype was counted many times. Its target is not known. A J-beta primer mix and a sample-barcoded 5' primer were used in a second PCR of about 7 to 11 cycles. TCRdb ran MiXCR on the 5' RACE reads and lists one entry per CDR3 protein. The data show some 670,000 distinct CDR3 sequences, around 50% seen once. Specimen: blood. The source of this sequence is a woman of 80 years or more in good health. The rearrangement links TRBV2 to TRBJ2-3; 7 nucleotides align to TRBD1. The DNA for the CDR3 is TGTGCCAGCAGAACAGGGGTCCAGACTACGCAGTATTTT. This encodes CASRTGVQTTQYF.